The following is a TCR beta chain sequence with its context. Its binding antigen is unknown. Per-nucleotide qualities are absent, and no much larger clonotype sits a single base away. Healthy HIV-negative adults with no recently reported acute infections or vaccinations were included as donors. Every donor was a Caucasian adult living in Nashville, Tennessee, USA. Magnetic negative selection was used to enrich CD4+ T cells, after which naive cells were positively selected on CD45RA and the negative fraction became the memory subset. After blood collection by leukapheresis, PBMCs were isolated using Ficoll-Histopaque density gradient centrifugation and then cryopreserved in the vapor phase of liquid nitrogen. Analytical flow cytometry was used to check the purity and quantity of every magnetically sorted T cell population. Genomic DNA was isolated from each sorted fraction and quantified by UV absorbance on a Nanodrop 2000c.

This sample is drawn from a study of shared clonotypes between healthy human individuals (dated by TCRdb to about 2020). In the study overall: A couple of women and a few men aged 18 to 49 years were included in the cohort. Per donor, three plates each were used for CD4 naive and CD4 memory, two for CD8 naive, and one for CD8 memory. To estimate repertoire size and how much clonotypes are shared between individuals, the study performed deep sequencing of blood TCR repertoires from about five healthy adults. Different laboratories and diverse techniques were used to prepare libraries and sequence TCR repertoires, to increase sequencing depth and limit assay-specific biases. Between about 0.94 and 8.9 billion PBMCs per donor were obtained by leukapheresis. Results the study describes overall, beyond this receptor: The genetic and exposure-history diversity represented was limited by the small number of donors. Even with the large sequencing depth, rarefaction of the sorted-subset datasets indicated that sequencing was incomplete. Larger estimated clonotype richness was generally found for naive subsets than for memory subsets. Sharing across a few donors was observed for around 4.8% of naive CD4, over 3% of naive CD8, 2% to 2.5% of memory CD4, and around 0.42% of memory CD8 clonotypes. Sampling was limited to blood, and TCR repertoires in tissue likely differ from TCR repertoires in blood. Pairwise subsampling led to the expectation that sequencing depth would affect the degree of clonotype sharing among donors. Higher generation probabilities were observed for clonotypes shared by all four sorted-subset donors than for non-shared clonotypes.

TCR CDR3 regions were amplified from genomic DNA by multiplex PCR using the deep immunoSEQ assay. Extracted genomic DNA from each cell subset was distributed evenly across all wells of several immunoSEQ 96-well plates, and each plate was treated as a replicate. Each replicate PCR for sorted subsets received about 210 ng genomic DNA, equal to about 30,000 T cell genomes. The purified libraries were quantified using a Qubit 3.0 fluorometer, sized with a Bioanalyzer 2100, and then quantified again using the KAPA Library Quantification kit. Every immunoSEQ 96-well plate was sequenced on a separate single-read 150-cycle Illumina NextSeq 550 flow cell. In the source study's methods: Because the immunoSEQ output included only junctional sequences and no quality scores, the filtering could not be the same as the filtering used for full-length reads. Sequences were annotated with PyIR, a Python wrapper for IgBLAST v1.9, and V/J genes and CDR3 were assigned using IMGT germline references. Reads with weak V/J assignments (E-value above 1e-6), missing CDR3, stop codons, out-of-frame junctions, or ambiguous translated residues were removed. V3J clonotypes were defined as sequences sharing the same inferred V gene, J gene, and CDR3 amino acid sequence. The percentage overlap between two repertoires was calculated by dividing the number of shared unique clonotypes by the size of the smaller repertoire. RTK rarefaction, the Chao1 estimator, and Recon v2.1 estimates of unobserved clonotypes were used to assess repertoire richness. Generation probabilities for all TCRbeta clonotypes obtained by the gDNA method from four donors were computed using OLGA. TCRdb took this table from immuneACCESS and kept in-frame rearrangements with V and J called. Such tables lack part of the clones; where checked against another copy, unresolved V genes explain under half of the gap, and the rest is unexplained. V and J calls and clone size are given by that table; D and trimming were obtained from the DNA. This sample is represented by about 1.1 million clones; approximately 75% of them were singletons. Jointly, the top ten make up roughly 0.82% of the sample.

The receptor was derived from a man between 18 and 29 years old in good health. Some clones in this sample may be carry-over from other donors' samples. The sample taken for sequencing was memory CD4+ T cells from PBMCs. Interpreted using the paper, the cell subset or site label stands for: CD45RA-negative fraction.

The CDR3 loop reads CASSRDRELSYNEQFF. DNA sequence: TGTGCCAGTAGTAGGGACAGGGAGTTGTCCTACAATGAGCAGTTCTTC. The V and J segments used are TRBV19 and TRBJ2-1, and 9 bases in between align with TRBD1. V is pruned by 4 bases and J by 1 base, leaving 5 bases of the junction without a gene match. From its cysteine to its phenylalanine, the CDR3 spans 16 amino acids. The kept DNA is CDR3 alone, 48 bases in frame from the first base. CDR1 and CDR2 (LNHDA, SQIVND) derive from the germline V gene (reference sequence).